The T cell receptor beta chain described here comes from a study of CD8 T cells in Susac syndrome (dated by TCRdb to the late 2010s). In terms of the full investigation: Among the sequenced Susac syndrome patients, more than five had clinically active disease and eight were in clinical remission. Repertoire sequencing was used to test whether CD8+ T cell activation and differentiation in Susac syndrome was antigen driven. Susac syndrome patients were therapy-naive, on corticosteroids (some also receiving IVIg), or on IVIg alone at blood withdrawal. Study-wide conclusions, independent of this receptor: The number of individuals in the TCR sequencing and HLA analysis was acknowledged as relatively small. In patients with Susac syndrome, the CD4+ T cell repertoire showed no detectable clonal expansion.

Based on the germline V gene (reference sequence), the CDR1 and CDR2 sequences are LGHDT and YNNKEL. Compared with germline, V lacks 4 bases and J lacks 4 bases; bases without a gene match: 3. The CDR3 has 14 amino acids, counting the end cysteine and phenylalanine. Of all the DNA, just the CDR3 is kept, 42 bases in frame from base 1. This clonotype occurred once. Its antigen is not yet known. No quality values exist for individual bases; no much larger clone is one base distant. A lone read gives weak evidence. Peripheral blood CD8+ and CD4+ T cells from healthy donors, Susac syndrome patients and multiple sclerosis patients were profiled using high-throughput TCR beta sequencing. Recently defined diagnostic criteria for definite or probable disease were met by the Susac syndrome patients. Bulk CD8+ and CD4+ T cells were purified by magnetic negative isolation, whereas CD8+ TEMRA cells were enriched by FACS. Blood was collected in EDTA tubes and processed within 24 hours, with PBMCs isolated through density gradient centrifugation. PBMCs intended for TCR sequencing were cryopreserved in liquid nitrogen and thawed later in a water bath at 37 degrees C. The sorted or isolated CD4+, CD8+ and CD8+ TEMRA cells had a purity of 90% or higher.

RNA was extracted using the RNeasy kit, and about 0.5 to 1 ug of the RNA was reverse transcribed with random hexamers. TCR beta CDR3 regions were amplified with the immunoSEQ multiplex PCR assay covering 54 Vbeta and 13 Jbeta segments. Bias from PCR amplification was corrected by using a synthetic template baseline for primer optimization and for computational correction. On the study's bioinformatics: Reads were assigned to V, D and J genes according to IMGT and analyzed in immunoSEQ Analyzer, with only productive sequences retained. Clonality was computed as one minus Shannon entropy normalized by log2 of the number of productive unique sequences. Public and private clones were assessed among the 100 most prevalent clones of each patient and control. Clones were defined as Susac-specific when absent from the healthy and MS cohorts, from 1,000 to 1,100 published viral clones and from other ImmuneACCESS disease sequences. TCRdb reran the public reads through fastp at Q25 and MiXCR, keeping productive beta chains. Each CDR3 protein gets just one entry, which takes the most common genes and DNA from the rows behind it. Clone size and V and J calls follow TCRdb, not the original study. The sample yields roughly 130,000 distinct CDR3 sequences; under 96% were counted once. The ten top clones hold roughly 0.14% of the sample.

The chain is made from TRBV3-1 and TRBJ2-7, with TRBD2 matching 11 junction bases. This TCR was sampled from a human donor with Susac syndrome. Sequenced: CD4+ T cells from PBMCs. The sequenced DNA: TGTGCCAGCAGCCCGGGACTAGCGGAATACGAGCAGTACTTC. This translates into CASSPGLAEYEQYF.